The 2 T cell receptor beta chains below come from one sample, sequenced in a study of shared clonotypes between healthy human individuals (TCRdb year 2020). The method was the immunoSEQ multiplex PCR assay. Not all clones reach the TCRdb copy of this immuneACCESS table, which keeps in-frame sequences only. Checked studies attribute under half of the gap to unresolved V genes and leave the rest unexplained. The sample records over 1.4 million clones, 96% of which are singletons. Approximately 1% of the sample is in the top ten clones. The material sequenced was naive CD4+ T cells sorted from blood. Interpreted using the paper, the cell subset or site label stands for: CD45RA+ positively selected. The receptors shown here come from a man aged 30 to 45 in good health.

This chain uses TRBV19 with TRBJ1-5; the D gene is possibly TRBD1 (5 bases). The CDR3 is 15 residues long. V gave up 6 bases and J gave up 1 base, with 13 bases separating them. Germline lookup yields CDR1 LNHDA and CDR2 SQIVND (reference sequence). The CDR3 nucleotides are TGTGCCAGTAGGAGCGCGGGGGGGAGCAATCAGCCCCAGCATTTT. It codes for CASRSAGGSNQPQHF.

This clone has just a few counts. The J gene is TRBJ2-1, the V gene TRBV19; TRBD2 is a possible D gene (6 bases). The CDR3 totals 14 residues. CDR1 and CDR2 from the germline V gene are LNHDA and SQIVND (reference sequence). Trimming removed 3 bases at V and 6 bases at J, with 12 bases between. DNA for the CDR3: TGTGCCAGTAGTATCTGGGGACTCTCCAATGAGCAGTTCTTC. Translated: CASSIWGLSNEQFF.